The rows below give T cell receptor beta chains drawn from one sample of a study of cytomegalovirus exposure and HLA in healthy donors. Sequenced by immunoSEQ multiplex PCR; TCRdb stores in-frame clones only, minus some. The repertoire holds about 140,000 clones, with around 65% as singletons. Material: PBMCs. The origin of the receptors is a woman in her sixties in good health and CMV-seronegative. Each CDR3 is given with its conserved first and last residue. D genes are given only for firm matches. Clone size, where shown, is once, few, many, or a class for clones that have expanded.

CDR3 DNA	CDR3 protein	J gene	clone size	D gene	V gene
TGTGCCAGCAGCCACAGGGGCGAGAGCGAAGCTTTCTTT	CASSHRGESEAFF	TRBJ1-1	-	TRBD1	TRBV27
TGTGCTAGTAAAGGAGAGTCCTACGAGCAGTACTTC	CASKGESYEQYF	TRBJ2-7	-	-	TRBV12-5
TGTGCCAGCAGCTTGGGCGCGGGAGGGCCTGCCGGGGAGCTGTTTTTT	CASSLGAGGPAGELFF	TRBJ2-2	few	TRBD2	TRBV5-4
TGTGCCAGCAGTCATAACAGGGGAGGTGAAGCTTTCTTT	CASSHNRGGEAFF	TRBJ1-1	few	TRBD1	TRBV2
TGCGCCAGCAGCATTAGCGGGGTACCTTCCTACGAGCAGTACTTC	CASSISGVPSYEQYF	TRBJ2-7	-	TRBD2	TRBV5-1
TGCAGCGGCGGAGCGGGAGGGTCCTACAATGAGCAGTTCTTC	CSGGAGGSYNEQFF	TRBJ2-1	-	TRBD2	TRBV29-1
TGCAGCGTTGGTCCACTAGGGAGCTATGGCTACACCTTC	CSVGPLGSYGYTF	TRBJ1-2	-	-	TRBV29-1
TGTGCCAGCAGCCTACTACAGGGGGCGGGGGAGCAGTACTTC	CASSLLQGAGEQYF	TRBJ2-7	-	TRBD1	TRBV7-2
TGTTCCAGCAGTTACTCGAAAGGGACTAGCGGTTACAATGAGCAGTTCTTC	CSSSYSKGTSGYNEQFF	TRBJ2-1	once	TRBD2	TRBV7-9
TGCGCCAGCAGCCCCGGGGGGACCTATAATTCACCCCTCCACTTT	CASSPGGTYNSPLHF	TRBJ1-6	-	-	TRBV5-1
TGCGCCAGCACCCGGACAGGGATAGGGGCAGATACGCAGTATTTT	CASTRTGIGADTQYF	TRBJ2-3	-	TRBD1	TRBV5-1
TGTGCCAGCAGCACCCGACAGGGTGGTTCACCCCTCCACTTT	CASSTRQGGSPLHF	TRBJ1-6	-	TRBD1	TRBV7-2
TGCAGCGTCGCGACCAGGGGCACAGATACGCAGTATTTT	CSVATRGTDTQYF	TRBJ2-3	few	-	TRBV29-1
TGTGCCAGCAGCGTAGGGCAGGGCCCGGGTTCCGGAAACACCATATATTTT	CASSVGQGPGSGNTIYF	TRBJ1-3	-	-	TRBV9
TGTGCCAGCAGCTTGGTAGGGACTACTAGGAATTCACCCCTCCACTTT	CASSLVGTTRNSPLHF	TRBJ1-6	-	-	TRBV5-6
TGTGCCAGCAGTGGACTAGCGGGCTACGAGCAGTACTTC	CASSGLAGYEQYF	TRBJ2-7	-	TRBD2	TRBV2
TGCAGCGTAACTAAGCGGGAGGTATACAATGAGCAGTTCTTC	CSVTKREVYNEQFF	TRBJ2-1	-	TRBD2	TRBV29-1
TGTGCCATTTACGACAGAAATCAGCCCCAGCATTTT	CAIYDRNQPQHF	TRBJ1-5	-	-	TRBV10-3
TGTGCCAGCAGCTTAGCGGCCCCACCAACTAATGAAAAACTGTTTTTT	CASSLAAPPTNEKLFF	TRBJ1-4	-	-	TRBV7-2
TGTGCCAGCAGTTTGGGGGTGGGAGGAGGCGGCTATGGCTACACCTTC	CASSLGVGGGGYGYTF	TRBJ1-2	-	-	TRBV27
TGTGCCAGCAGCAGGACAGGGGTGCGGGAGACCCAGTACTTC	CASSRTGVRETQYF	TRBJ2-5	-	TRBD1	TRBV2
TGCGCCAGCAGCTCTGGACAGGGGACAACACCAGGAGAGACCCAGTACTTC	CASSSGQGTTPGETQYF	TRBJ2-5	few	TRBD1	TRBV5-1
TGTGCCAGCAGCCTGGGGGGGCCAGGGACAGATACGCAGTATTTT	CASSLGGPGTDTQYF	TRBJ2-3	few	-	TRBV5-4
TGCAGCGTTGAAACAGGCAGCTCCTACGAGCAGTACTTC	CSVETGSSYEQYF	TRBJ2-7	few	-	TRBV29-1
TGTGCCAGCAGCTTAGGACAGAACTACGAGCAGTACTTC	CASSLGQNYEQYF	TRBJ2-7	-	-	TRBV7-2
TGCGCCAGCAGCGGAGGGACAGGGTCTATATCCGGGGAGCTGTTTTTT	CASSGGTGSISGELFF	TRBJ2-2	-	TRBD1	TRBV5-1
TGTGCCAGCAGCAGGAGCTTCGAGCAGTTCTTC	CASSRSFEQFF	TRBJ2-1	-	-	TRBV7-9
TGTGCCAGCAGCGTAGCCCTAGCGGCAGATACGCAGTATTTT	CASSVALAADTQYF	TRBJ2-3	-	TRBD2	TRBV9
TGTGCCACCAGCAGAGACTTGGGGGCACTTCAGCCCCAGCATTTT	CATSRDLGALQPQHF	TRBJ1-5	-	-	TRBV15
TGTGCCAGTAGTGCATCTGGACTAGCGGGAGGCTACAATGAGCAGTTCTTC	CASSASGLAGGYNEQFF	TRBJ2-1	few	TRBD2	TRBV19
TGTGCCAGCAGCTTTTCTCTGAGACAGCTCTACTATGGCTACACCTTC	CASSFSLRQLYYGYTF	TRBJ1-2	-	-	TRBV7-2
TGCGCCAGCAGCTTGGAGGCGGGAGGATCCTACGAGCAGTACTTC	CASSLEAGGSYEQYF	TRBJ2-7	-	TRBD2	TRBV5-1
TGTGCCAGTAGTACCAGGACTAGCGGGGGGCCTTTGGCGCAGTATTTT	CASSTRTSGGPLAQYF	TRBJ2-3	-	TRBD2	TRBV19
TGTGCCAGCAGGGAGGATAACACCGGGGAGCTGTTTTTT	CASREDNTGELFF	TRBJ2-2	-	-	TRBV6-6
TGTGCCAGCAGTGAAGCAGACAGGGCTAATGAGCAGTTCTTC	CASSEADRANEQFF	TRBJ2-1	-	TRBD1	TRBV6-1
TGTGCCAGCAGCTTTTCAGGGGCCCGGGAGCTGTTTTTT	CASSFSGARELFF	TRBJ2-2	-	-	TRBV7-6
TGTGCCAGCAGTCCCTCCGGACAGGGGGTTCTCACAGATACGCAGTATTTT	CASSPSGQGVLTDTQYF	TRBJ2-3	-	TRBD1	TRBV28
TGTGCCAGCAGCGTAGCAGGCGTGGGCACCGGGGAGCTGTTTTTT	CASSVAGVGTGELFF	TRBJ2-2	-	-	TRBV9
TGTGCCAGCAGCCCCCAGCGGGGAAGATCCTACGAGCAGTACTTC	CASSPQRGRSYEQYF	TRBJ2-7	-	TRBD2	TRBV7-2
TGTGCCAGCAGCTGGACAGGGAATGGGAATGGCTACACCTTC	CASSWTGNGNGYTF	TRBJ1-2	once	TRBD1	TRBV7-8
TGTGCCAGCAGCATCGGACTAGCGGGTTTGCACGAGCAGTACTTC	CASSIGLAGLHEQYF	TRBJ2-7	-	TRBD2	TRBV7-3
TGTGCCAGTAGTATAGACCCCGGGACTGGGCAAGAGACCCAGTACTTC	CASSIDPGTGQETQYF	TRBJ2-5	once	-	TRBV19
TGTGCCAGCAGCGTAGGGGGCAGGGGGCGCTACGAGCAGTACTTC	CASSVGGRGRYEQYF	TRBJ2-7	-	TRBD1	TRBV9
TGTGCCAGCAGTTACTCCCGGACAGCCGGGGAGACCCAGTACTTC	CASSYSRTAGETQYF	TRBJ2-5	-	-	TRBV6-5
TGCAGCGTTGTACGGCTAGCCGGGGAGACCCAGTACTTC	CSVVRLAGETQYF	TRBJ2-5	once	-	TRBV29-1
TGTGCCAGCAGTTTCGGGGGTTCTGGAAACACCATATATTTT	CASSFGGSGNTIYF	TRBJ1-3	-	-	TRBV27
TGTGCCAGTACCGACCTAGCGGGGCCAAGAGAGACCCAGTACTTC	CASTDLAGPRETQYF	TRBJ2-5	-	TRBD2	TRBV19
TGCGCCAGCAGCCGCGACGGGACAGGGAGGGAAAAACTGTTTTTT	CASSRDGTGREKLFF	TRBJ1-4	-	TRBD1	TRBV5-1
TGCGCCAGCAGCGGCGGGAGGGCGGTCGGAGAAAAACTGTTTTTT	CASSGGRAVGEKLFF	TRBJ1-4	few	-	TRBV5-1
TGCGCCAGCAGCCCTGAGGGCCACGGGACAGCGAGCTCTGGAAACACCATATATTTT	CASSPEGHGTASSGNTIYF	TRBJ1-3	few	TRBD1	TRBV5-1